The rows below give T cell receptor beta chains drawn from one sample of a study of monozygotic twins with inflammatory bowel disease. TCRdb re-called the 5' RACE reads; one entry per CDR3 protein, DNA not given. This table holds under 350,000 distinct CDR3 sequences. The sample was blood. Receptor source: a human donor with ulcerative colitis or Crohn's disease, or a healthy co-twin of an affected twin (not recorded which). The CDR3 runs from the conserved cysteine through the conserved F or W.

v_gene	j_gene	CDR3aa
TRBV7-9	TRBJ2-7	CASSFGTGGFEQYF
TRBV29-1	TRBJ2-1	CSVEGDSYNEQFF
TRBV7-2	TRBJ1-4	CASSLAVGQGNEKLFF
TRBV12-3/TRBV12-4	TRBJ2-7	CATRGAGVGEQYF
TRBV27	TRBJ2-7	CASSWVAGGYEQYF
TRBV28	TRBJ1-4	CASSLAQGWEKLFF
TRBV28	TRBJ1-2	CASSPPRRASYGYTF
TRBV19	TRBJ2-1	CASSIRASGYNEQFF
TRBV6-1	TRBJ2-7	CASSFEIGRTYEQYF
TRBV12-3/TRBV12-4	TRBJ2-5	CASRGTAAVGETQYF
TRBV13	TRBJ2-7	CASSPTGLAYEQYF
TRBV20-1	TRBJ2-7	CSALDGIGGRAGEQYF
TRBV7-3	TRBJ2-7	CASSPDPGTGPYEQYF
TRBV6-2/TRBV6-3	TRBJ2-7	CASSPTQGSEQYF
TRBV28	TRBJ2-1	CASSSIGTVPNNEQFF
TRBV7-2	TRBJ2-1	CASSLQGGQNEQFF
TRBV18	TRBJ2-3	CASGVTSTDTQYF
TRBV19	TRBJ2-1	CASSNRQTDEQFF
TRBV21-1	TRBJ2-7	CASSKIWDWRLSFSYEQYF
TRBV7-2	TRBJ1-1	CASSLVWGGLNKKDF
TRBV7-9	TRBJ1-2	CASSQLRDRVNGYTF
TRBV6-1	TRBJ1-2	CTSTEGQGGNYGYTF
TRBV4-3	TRBJ2-3	CASSQDLEGTDTQYF
TRBV19	TRBJ1-1	CASRDRVLTFF
TRBV3-1	TRBJ2-7	CASSQDPKDSLRAQYF
TRBV7-9	TRBJ2-5	CASSKTGGGETQYF
TRBV5-1	TRBJ2-1	CASSLGGGTYNEQFF
TRBV2	TRBJ2-7	CASTRGDSSYEQYF
TRBV19	TRBJ2-1	CASSMWSEQFF
TRBV6-1	TRBJ2-1	CASSHGQGSYNEQFF
TRBV6-2/TRBV6-3	TRBJ1-5	CASSYSTAKGSNQPQHF
TRBV5-4	TRBJ1-1	CASSLEGAGAFF
TRBV12-3/TRBV12-4	TRBJ2-2	CASTLPRAGGNTGELFF
TRBV28	TRBJ2-1	CASKGQGAYNEQFF
TRBV14	TRBJ2-5	CASSRLLAGQETQYF
TRBV20-1	TRBJ1-2	CSARWWVNGYTF
TRBV6-2/TRBV6-3	TRBJ2-2	CASTWALAGTGELFF
TRBV20-1	TRBJ1-2	CSARDPGRGVGYTF
TRBV30	TRBJ2-7	CAWSAQGLAVYEQYF
TRBV28	TRBJ2-1	CASTKIAGRGNEQFF
TRBV18	TRBJ2-7	CASSPGRISYEQYF
TRBV25-1	TRBJ2-7	CATGQGISEQYF
TRBV4-3	TRBJ2-3	CASSQDGPATRYTDTQYF
TRBV5-4	TRBJ2-5	CASSLFVLETQYF
TRBV11-2	TRBJ2-5	CASSLGYQETQYF
TRBV28	TRBJ2-7	CASSSWDRGFMEQYF
TRBV7-2	TRBJ2-7	CASSVGVSSYEQYF
TRBV11-2	TRBJ2-7	CASSLDRGVGEQYF
TRBV20-1	TRBJ2-1	CSARKAGGSYNEQFF
TRBV7-9	TRBJ2-7	CASSVTLGTEQYF
TRBV6-1	TRBJ1-2	CASSDSGHPPGSYTF
TRBV28	TRBJ2-7	CAISFDPRTEGYEQYF